Shown below are 23 T cell receptor beta chains from a single sample sequenced in a study of T cell repertoires in cytomegalovirus infection. TCRdb ran MiXCR on the reads and lists one entry per CDR3 protein. The table shows some 680,000 distinct CDR3 sequences, with roughly a third occurring only once. The sample comprised PBMCs. The receptor source for this set is a human donor in good health (CMV status not recorded). Some clones in this sample may be carry-over from other donors' samples.

The chain is built from TRBV2 and TRBJ2-1; D is possibly TRBD2 (7 bases). This CDR3 has 16 residues. Germline V gene data show CDR1 as SNHLY and CDR2 as FYNNEI. Trimming shortened V by 6 bases and J by 3 bases, and 18 bases separated the two germline ends. The CDR3 DNA reads as TGTGCCAGCAGGAGGGGGAGCGGGACGCTCTACAATGAGCAGTTCTTC. Translating it yields CASRRGSGTLYNEQFF.

The chain has TRBV2 and TRBJ2-1, with 8 nucleotides matching TRBD2. V lost 3 bases and J lost 7; bases outside the gene matches: 5. The CDR3 has 14 residues. Germline values: CDR1 SNHLY, CDR2 FYNNEI. The CDR3 bases are TGTGCCAGCAGTGACCGGGGGGGCCGGAATGAGCAGTTCTTC. Amino acid sequence: CASSDRGGRNEQFF.

The chain links TRBV27 to TRBJ1-2, with D unresolved. The CDR3 loop spans 16 amino acids. Germline loops: CDR1 MNHEY, CDR2 SMNVEV (reference sequence). Trimming shortened V by 2 bases and J by 5 bases, and 18 bases separated the two germline ends. CDR3 in amino acids: CASSLPPKPSRYGYTF. CDR3 in DNA: TGTGCCAGCAGTTTACCCCCCAAGCCTTCGAGGTATGGCTACACCTTC.

The sample holds a few counts of this clonotype. V is TRBV28 and J is TRBJ2-7; 11 bases match TRBD2. CDR1 and CDR2 (germline): MDHEN, SYDVKM. The length of the CDR3 is 15 residues. V gave up 5 bases and J gave up 4 bases; unmatched junction bases: 7. This CDR3 reads CASSTSSGRIYEQYF. DNA of the CDR3: TGTGCCAGCAGTACCTCTAGCGGGAGGATATACGAGCAGTACTTC.

This clonotype was counted at least ten times. The chain links TRBV5-6 to TRBJ2-7; the match to TRBD1 covers 10 bases. V lost 4 bases and J lost 5; bases outside the gene matches: 15. The germline V gene has CDR1 SGHDT and CDR2 YYEEEE. This CDR3 is 17 amino acids long. The CDR3 nucleotides read TGTGCCAGCAGCGCGATGAGGGACAGGGGCCTTCACCACGAGCAGTACTTC. This gives the protein CASSAMRDRGLHHEQYF. The variable domain in full, with the rest retrieved from reference TRBV5-6 and TRBJ2-7, is DAGVTQSPTHLIKTRGQQVTLRCSPKSGHDTVSWYQQALGQGPQFIFQYYEEEERQRGNFPDRFSGHQFPNYSSELNVNALLLGDSALYLCASSAMRDRGLHHEQYFGPGTRLTVT.

This clonotype was counted a few times. The CDR3 DNA reads TGTGCCAGCAGGGAACAGGGGCCAGATGGCTACACCTTC. Its protein product is CASREQGPDGYTF. The V and J genes are TRBV6-1 and TRBJ1-2, with 7 bases aligning to TRBD1. V was clipped by 6 bases and J by 6 bases; unmatched bases: 7. Germline V gives CDR1 MNHNS, CDR2 SASEGT. There are 13 residues in the CDR3.

The chain links TRBV18 to TRBJ2-1, with 12 bases lining up with TRBD2. CDR3 length: 16 residues. After removal of 4 bases from V and 3 bases from J, the junction contained 4 bases not matched to a gene. The germline CDR1 and CDR2 sequences are KGHSH and LQKENI. DNA for the CDR3: TGTGCCAGCTCACAGAGGACTAGCGGGAACTACAATGAGCAGTTCTTC. It yields the protein CASSQRTSGNYNEQFF.

This clonotype was observed a few times. This rearrangement joins TRBV7-9 to TRBJ2-7; D is unresolved. Germline V gives CDR1 SEHNR, CDR2 FQNEAQ (reference sequence). This CDR3 contains 13 residues. Trimming shortened V by 4 bases and J by 0 bases, and 7 bases separated the two germline ends. The CDR3 protein is CASSWVDSYEQYF. The CDR3 DNA sequence: TGTGCCAGCAGCTGGGTGGACTCCTACGAGCAGTACTTC.

This clonotype was recorded many times. The chain recombines TRBV28 with TRBJ2-1; D might be TRBD1 or TRBD2, each matching 5 bases. Germline V lookup: CDR1 MDHEN, CDR2 SYDVKM. Trimming cost V 2 bases and J 14 bases, with 19 bases left between them. This CDR3 spans 14 amino acids. The CDR3 coding sequence is TGTGCCAGCAGTTTAAGGCTGTCGGGGCAGGAGGAGTTCTTC. Translating it yields CASSLRLSGQEEFF.

The genes are TRBV5-4 and TRBJ2-4, with D possibly matching TRBD2 (6 bases). The CDR3 runs 13 residues. Germline-derived CDR1 and CDR2 are SGHNT and YYREEE (reference sequence). Trimming removed 3 bases from V and 8 bases from J, with 12 bases in between. The CDR3 spells CASSSPRLDIQYF. CDR3 coding DNA: TGTGCCAGCAGCTCACCGAGACTAGACATTCAGTACTTC.

The genes are TRBV28 and TRBJ2-2; 7 bases fit TRBD1. Germline-derived CDR1 and CDR2 are MDHEN and SYDVKM. The CDR3 has 16 residues. Trimming removed 6 bases from V and 4 bases from J; junction bases left unmatched: 11. CDR3 amino acids: CASRSSPGTATGELFF. In nucleotides, the CDR3 is TGTGCCAGCAGATCAAGTCCCGGGACAGCCACCGGGGAGCTGTTTTTT.

This clonotype appeared a few times. The chain has TRBV3-1 and TRBJ1-6; 7 bases map to TRBD1. Germline lookup yields CDR1 LGHDT and CDR2 YNNKEL (reference sequence). CDR3 size: 16 residues. Trimming at V came to 1 base and at J to 5 bases, leaving 5 bases not matched to a gene. CDR3 region: CASSQVGDRNNSPLHF. CDR3 bases: TGTGCCAGCAGCCAAGTGGGGGACAGAAATAATTCACCCCTCCACTTT.

The chain employs TRBV20-1 and TRBJ2-1; the match to TRBD2 covers 8 bases. Looked up from germline, CDR1 is DFQATT and CDR2 is SNEGSKA (reference sequence). The length of the CDR3 is 13 residues. J gave up 3 bases and V 3 bases, and 1 base lay outside the gene matches. CDR3: CSARAGGYNEQFF. The CDR3, as DNA: TGCAGTGCTAGGGCGGGAGGCTACAATGAGCAGTTCTTC.

This clonotype was detected a few times. The CDR3 protein is CASSIARRVRETQYF. The DNA for the CDR3 is TGTGCCAGCAGTATAGCCCGGAGGGTTAGGGAGACCCAGTACTTC. J is TRBJ2-5 and V is TRBV6-6; the D gene is possibly TRBD2 (6 bases). With 5 bases removed from V and 5 bases from J, the gap between germline ends came to 18 bases. Germline assignment: CDR1 MNHNY and CDR2 SVGAGI (reference sequence). The CDR3 has 15 amino acids.

The chain carries TRBV6-6 and TRBJ1-2; the match to TRBD1 covers 9 bases. The CDR3 is made up of 13 amino acids. V dropped 5 bases and J dropped 8; count of bases not matched to a gene: 6. Per germline, CDR1 MNHNY and CDR2 SVGAGI (reference sequence). The CDR3 coding sequence is TGTGCCAGCAGTGATGGGACAGGGAACGGCTACACCTTC. Encoded protein: CASSDGTGNGYTF.

This clonotype was observed at least ten times. The CDR3 sequence is CASSFRTGPGNIRPEAFF. CDR3 DNA sequence: TGTGCCAGCAGTTTTCGGACAGGGCCGGGTAACATACGGCCTGAAGCTTTCTTT. V is TRBV12-3 or TRBV12-4 and J is TRBJ1-1; 8 nucleotides agree with TRBD1. With V trimmed by 3 bases and J by 6 bases, 18 bases remained unmatched. The CDR3 consists of 18 residues.

As concerns this clonotype: At one end, the junction sequence differs from germline, possibly due to a read error. The CDR3, as DNA: TGCGCCAGCAGCTTCCGGGGCTCCGATAATTCACCCCTCCACTTT. Translation: CASSFRGSDNSPLHF. This sequence joins TRBV5-1 and TRBJ1-6, with D perhaps TRBD1 (5 bases). CDR3 length: 15 residues. Germline CDR1 reads SGHRS; CDR2 reads YFSETQ. The full variable domain, with the rest looked up from reference TRBV5-1 and TRBJ1-6, is KAGVTQTPRYLIKTRGQQVTLSCSPISGHRSVSWYQQTPGQGLQFLFEYFSETQRNKGNFPGRFSGRQFSNSRSEMNVSTLELGDSALYLCASSFRGSDNSPLHFGNGTRLTVT.

The V and J genes are TRBV28 and TRBJ2-1; D possibly uses TRBD1 or TRBD2 (6 bases each). CDR3 length equals 16 residues. Germline V gives CDR1 MDHEN, CDR2 SYDVKM. V lost 5 bases, J lost 0 bases, and 14 bases lay in between. The DNA of the CDR3 is TGTGCCAGCAGTACACCAGGGGAGGCCTCCTACAATGAGCAGTTCTTC. Translating it yields CASSTPGEASYNEQFF. Together with reference TRBV28 and TRBJ2-1, the CDR3 gives the full variable domain: DVKVTQSSRYLVKRTGEKVFLECVQDMDHENMFWYRQDPGLGLRLIYFSYDVKMKEKGDIPEGYSVSREKKERFSLILESASTNQTSMYLCASSTPGEASYNEQFFGPGTRLTVL.

The V call is TRBV7-8, the J call TRBJ1-1; 8 bases line up with TRBD1. CDR1 is SGHVS, CDR2 FQNEAQ, per germline. There are 12 residues in the CDR3. Trimming cost V 4 bases and J 6 bases; bases outside gene matches: 1. DNA for the CDR3: TGTGCCAGCAGCTCGACAGGGGCTGAAGCTTTCTTT. Residues: CASSSTGAEAFF.

Of note for this clonotype: The junction and the germline gene differ at one end; a read error may be behind it. The rearrangement joins TRBV7-2 to TRBJ2-1; maybe TRBD2 (6 bases). This CDR3 is built from 17 residues. Germline V gives CDR1 SGHTA, CDR2 FQGNSA. The CDR3, as DNA: TGTGCCAGAAGCTTAGCGGTCGCCAGGTTGATCTACAATGAGCAGTTCTTC. Its translation is CARSLAVARLIYNEQFF.

This chain uses TRBV7-9 with TRBJ1-1, with D possibly matching TRBD1 (5 bases). V lost 5 bases and J lost 1, with 14 bases in between. The length of the CDR3 is 15 residues. Germline CDR1 SEHNR, CDR2 FQNEAQ (reference sequence). The CDR3 loop is CASSRFLDKNTEAFF. CDR3 in DNA: TGTGCCAGCAGCCGATTCCTGGACAAGAACACTGAAGCTTTCTTT.

The table lists this clonotype with a few counts. The chain carries TRBV6-1 and TRBJ2-5; 7 bases align to TRBD1. Germline trimming cut 6 bases from V and 1 base from J; bases unmatched to any gene: 2. The CDR3 consists of 13 residues. The V gene's germline CDR1 is MNHNS and CDR2 SASEGT. CDR3 loop: CASRGTAQETQYF. The CDR3 coding sequence is TGTGCCAGCAGGGGGACAGCCCAAGAGACCCAGTACTTC.

The V and J genes are TRBV19 and TRBJ2-1, with 8 bases that match TRBD2. Germline trimming cut 3 bases from V and 5 bases from J; bases unmatched to any gene: 6. Germline CDR1 and CDR2: LNHDA and SQIVND (reference sequence). The CDR3 is made up of 15 amino acids. CDR3 loop: CASSIPSGRNNEQFF. For the CDR3, the DNA is TGTGCCAGTAGTATCCCCAGCGGGAGAAACAATGAGCAGTTCTTC.